The next 9 T cell receptor beta chains were all read from a single sample in a study of T cell repertoires in cytomegalovirus infection. TCRdb re-called the reads through MiXCR, storing one row per CDR3 protein. This table has about 250,000 distinct CDR3 sequences, approximately 7% appearing once. The sequenced sample was PBMCs. All receptors derive from a human donor in good health (CMV status not recorded). Some clones in this sample may be carry-over from other donors' samples.

Many counts were recorded for this clonotype. The chain is built from TRBV7-2 and TRBJ2-5, with D perhaps being TRBD1 or TRBD2 (6 bases each). The CDR3 extends over 14 amino acids. CDR1 and CDR2 (germline): SGHTA, FQGNSA. Trimming took 3 bases from V and 5 from J, leaving 13 bases between them. The CDR3 DNA follows: TGTGCCAGCAGCTTCGGGGGCGAGTATGAGACCCAGTACTTC. Translated, it gives CASSFGGEYETQYF.

This clonotype came up many times. CDR3 coding DNA: TGCGCCAGCAGCCAAGGTGAGGGACGTTCAGCTGAAGCTTTCTTT. Translated, it gives CASSQGEGRSAEAFF. The V call is TRBV4-3, the J call TRBJ1-1, with D possibly being TRBD1 (5 bases). The CDR3 has 15 amino acids. V lost 1 base, J lost 6 bases, and 15 bases lay in between. Germline loops: CDR1 LGHNA, CDR2 YSLEER.

The chain recombines TRBV3-1 with TRBJ2-3; 9 bases fit TRBD1. V lost 1 base and J lost 7; bases outside the gene matches: 9. Germline CDR1 LGHDT, CDR2 YNNKEL (reference sequence). The CDR3 has 16 amino acids. CDR3 residues: CASSQASGQGMNTQYF. The CDR3 DNA sequence: TGTGCCAGCAGCCAAGCATCGGGACAGGGAATGAATACGCAGTATTTT.

This clonotype was observed at least ten times. The V gene is TRBV20-1, the J gene TRBJ2-5; D remains ambiguous. CDR1 DFQATT and CDR2 SNEGSKA come from the germline V gene (reference sequence). The ends were cut back, 5 bases at V and 5 bases at J, with 12 bases in the middle. The CDR3 length is 12 residues. The CDR3 DNA follows: TGCAGTGCTCTACGCCTCGGGGAGACCCAGTACTTC. It yields the protein CSALRLGETQYF.

This clonotype was seen many times. This chain uses TRBV6-2 or TRBV6-3 with TRBJ2-5, with 9 nucleotides matching TRBD1. Germline values: CDR1 MNHEY, CDR2 SVGEGT. The length of the CDR3 is 15 residues. V lost 6 bases, J lost 5 bases, and 10 bases stayed unmatched. In DNA form, the CDR3 reads TGTGCCAGCAGAACAGGGGGCTCAATGTCGGAGACCCAGTACTTC. It translates to CASRTGGSMSETQYF.

Details on this clonotype: A much larger clone lies one base from this, so it may be a read error. This chain connects TRBV5-1 to TRBJ2-1; 7 nucleotides line up with TRBD2. The J segment lost 6 bases and the V segment lost 2 bases, leaving 5 bases of the junction unmatched. Germline loops: CDR1 SGHRS, CDR2 YFSETQ. The CDR3 totals 14 residues. CDR3 region: CASSFGRGVNEQFF. The CDR3 region has the DNA TGCGCCAGCAGCTTTGGACGGGGGGTCAATGAGCAGTTCTTC.

This clonotype was found a few times. V and J are TRBV5-1 and TRBJ2-7; tentatively, D is TRBD2 (6 bases). V gave up 2 bases and J gave up 5 bases, with 14 bases separating them. CDR1 and CDR2 (germline): SGHRS, YFSETQ. The CDR3 sequence is 14 residues long. In DNA form, the CDR3 reads TGCGCCAGCAGCTTAAGTAGCGGCAGCCACGAGCAGTACTTC. This encodes CASSLSSGSHEQYF.

The rearrangement links TRBV6-4 to TRBJ1-1; D is ambiguous. CDR3 length equals 14 residues. V was clipped by 4 bases and J by 4 bases, with 13 bases between them. Germline V gene lookup returns CDR1 MRHNA and CDR2 SNTAGT. The CDR3 bases are TGTGCCAGCAGTGCCCCGGACGAGGCCACTGAAGCTTTCTTT. Translating gives CASSAPDEATEAFF.

This clonotype has ten or more counts. J is TRBJ2-2 and V is TRBV29-1; the D gene could be TRBD1 or TRBD2 (7 bases each). This CDR3 region has 13 residues. Trimming removed 3 bases at V and 5 bases at J, with 10 bases between. Germline lookup yields CDR1 SQVTM and CDR2 ANQGSEA. CDR3 nucleotides: TGCAGCGTTGATCAGGGGGGGACCGGGGAGCTGTTTTTT. Translating gives CSVDQGGTGELFF.